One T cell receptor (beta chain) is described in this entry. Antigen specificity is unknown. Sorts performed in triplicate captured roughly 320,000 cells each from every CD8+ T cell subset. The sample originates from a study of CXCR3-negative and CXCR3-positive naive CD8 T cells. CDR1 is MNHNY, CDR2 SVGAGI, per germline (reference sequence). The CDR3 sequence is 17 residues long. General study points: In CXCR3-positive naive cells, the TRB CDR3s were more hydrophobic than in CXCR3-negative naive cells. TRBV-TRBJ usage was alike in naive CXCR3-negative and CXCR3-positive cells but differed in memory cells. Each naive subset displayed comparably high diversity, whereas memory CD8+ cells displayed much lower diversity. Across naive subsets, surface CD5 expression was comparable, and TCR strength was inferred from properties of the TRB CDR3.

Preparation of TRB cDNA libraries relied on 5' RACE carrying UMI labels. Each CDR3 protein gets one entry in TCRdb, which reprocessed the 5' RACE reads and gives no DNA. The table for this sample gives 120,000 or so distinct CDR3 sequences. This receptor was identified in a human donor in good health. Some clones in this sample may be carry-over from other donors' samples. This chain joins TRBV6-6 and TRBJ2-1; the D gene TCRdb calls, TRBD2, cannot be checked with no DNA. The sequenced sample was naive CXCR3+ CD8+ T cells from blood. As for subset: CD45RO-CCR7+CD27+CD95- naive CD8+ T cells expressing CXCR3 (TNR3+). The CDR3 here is CASSYWEMGLEINEQFF.